The 20 T cell receptor beta chains below were found in one sample sequenced in a study of T cells in Graves' hyperthyroidism and ophthalmopathy. TCR beta CDR3 sequences were amplified from RNA transcripts. The HTBI primer set drove a first-round RT-PCR of the TCR CDR3. TCRdb analysed the multiplex PCR reads with MiXCR anew, one entry per CDR3 protein. The table shows roughly 720,000 distinct CDR3 sequences, with around 16% occurring only once. The material sequenced was blood. These receptors were obtained from a man aged 50 or older with Graves' hyperthyroidism.

This clonotype was picked up many times. The J gene is TRBJ2-6, the V gene TRBV28; TRBD2 aligns across 7 bases. The V gene end was trimmed by 4 bases and the J gene end by 0 bases; junction bases not matched to a gene: 9. The CDR3 covers 18 residues. Germline V gene lookup returns CDR1 MDHEN and CDR2 SYDVKM. The DNA of the CDR3 is TGTGCCAGCAGTTCTCTAGCGGAACACTACTCTGGGGCCAACGTCCTGACTTTC. It is translated as CASSSLAEHYSGANVLTF.

In its sample, this clonotype was seen many times. This rearrangement joins TRBV28 to TRBJ2-2; possibly TRBD2 for D (6 bases). CDR1 is MDHEN, CDR2 SYDVKM, per germline. The CDR3 consists of 15 residues. The V end lost 7 bases, the J end lost 3 bases, and 15 bases lay between the germline ends. The CDR3 sequence is CASKGDSGYTGELFF. The DNA for the CDR3 is TGTGCCAGCAAAGGCGATAGCGGATACACCGGGGAGCTGTTTTTT.

Many counts were recorded for this clonotype. The rearrangement joins TRBV28 to TRBJ2-7; 11 bases align to TRBD2. V lost 4 bases to trimming and J lost 2 bases; unmatched junction nucleotides: 7. CDR1 and CDR2 from the germline V gene are MDHEN and SYDVKM. The CDR3 length is 16 residues. This chain's CDR3 is CASSSRRTSGPYEQYF. The CDR3 DNA follows: TGTGCCAGCAGTTCCCGTCGGACTAGCGGGCCCTACGAGCAGTACTTC.

At least ten counts were recorded for this clonotype. V usage is TRBV2 and J usage is TRBJ2-2, with D possibly TRBD1 on 6 matching bases. CDR1 is SNHLY and CDR2 is FYNNEI in the germline V gene. This CDR3 comprises 13 residues. V was clipped by 7 bases and J by 1 base, with 7 bases between them. This chain's CDR3 is CASTGQNTGELFF. CDR3 nucleotide sequence: TGTGCCAGCACGGGACAGAACACCGGGGAGCTGTTTTTT.

Here the CDR3 reads CASSYLGAGAEETQYF. In DNA form, the CDR3 reads TGTGCCAGCAGTTACCTAGGGGCGGGAGCGGAAGAGACCCAGTACTTC. V gene TRBV6-6 combines with J gene TRBJ2-5; 7 bases match TRBD2. The CDR3 spans 16 residues. Germline V gives CDR1 MNHNY, CDR2 SVGAGI (reference sequence). V gave up 2 bases and J gave up 3 bases; unmatched junction bases: 9.

This clonotype was recorded many times. This rearrangement joins TRBV5-1 to TRBJ1-2; D call uncertain. V lost 0 bases and J 2 bases, leaving 8 bases between the germline ends. There are 14 residues in the CDR3. Germline values: CDR1 SGHRS, CDR2 YFSETQ. CDR3 residues: CASSLAQRNYGYTF. CDR3 sequence (DNA): TGCGCCAGCAGCTTGGCCCAGCGGAACTATGGCTACACCTTC.

This clonotype was seen at least ten times. The chain combines TRBV2 with TRBJ2-5; D remains ambiguous. V was clipped by 6 bases and J by 1 base, with 12 bases between them. CDR3 length: 14 residues. Per the germline V gene, CDR1 is SNHLY and CDR2 is FYNNEI. In DNA, the CDR3 is TGTGCCAGCAGGACCGAGTGGCCCCAAGAGACCCAGTACTTC. Its translation: CASRTEWPQETQYF.

This clonotype turned up a few times. The chain employs TRBV7-2 and TRBJ1-4; D unresolved. CDR1 and CDR2 (germline): SGHTA, FQGNSA. This CDR3 has 15 residues. With 5 bases removed from V and 6 bases from J, the gap between germline ends came to 16 bases. The CDR3: CASSLRFRTDEKLFF. CDR3 DNA: TGTGCCAGCAGCCTCCGTTTTAGGACGGATGAAAAACTGTTTTTT.

The sample holds many counts of this clonotype. V and J are TRBV7-2 and TRBJ2-7, with no clear D. The CDR3 contains 15 residues. CDR1 and CDR2 from the germline V gene are SGHTA and FQGNSA. V was trimmed by 2 bases and J by 0 bases, leaving 11 bases between them. CDR3 sequence (DNA): TGTGCCAGCAGCTTATCCTCTTACCGCTCCTACGAGCAGTACTTC. It yields the protein CASSLSSYRSYEQYF.

This clonotype was counted at least ten times. The CDR3 reads CASSSEPTYEQYF. The CDR3 region has the DNA TGCGCCAGCAGCTCCGAACCTACCTACGAGCAGTACTTC. The chain carries TRBV5-1 and TRBJ2-7; no clear D. The CDR3 extends over 13 amino acids. Between the trimmed V and J ends, which lost 3 bases and 2 bases, there was a span of 9 bases. The germline CDR1 and CDR2 sequences are SGHRS and YFSETQ.

This clonotype was found many times. The chain joins TRBV5-1 to TRBJ1-2; 7 bases match TRBD1. Germline V lookup: CDR1 SGHRS, CDR2 YFSETQ. V trimming: 1 base; J trimming: 12 bases; junction bases outside the gene matches: 12. CDR3 length: 14 amino acids. The DNA for the CDR3 is TGCGCCAGCAGCTTGCTTACGACAGGGAATCACCACACCTTC. It encodes CASSLLTTGNHHTF.

This clonotype was found once. This sequence joins TRBV29-1 and TRBJ1-1, with no clear D. V dropped 5 bases and J dropped 8 bases, with 21 bases sitting between them. CDR1 is SQVTM and CDR2 is ANQGSEA in the germline V gene. This CDR3 has 14 residues. The CDR3 DNA reads as TGCAGCGTTTTTACAGACCTCGCCTTTAAAGAAGCTTTCTTT. Its protein product is CSVFTDLAFKEAFF. Full variable domain (outside the CDR3, taken from reference TRBV29-1 and TRBJ1-1): SAVISQKPSRDICQRGTSLTIQCQVDSQVTMMFWYRQQPGQSLTLIATANQGSEATYESGFVIDKFPISRPNLTFSTLTVSNMSPEDSSIYLCSVFTDLAFKEAFFGQGTRLTVV.

In this sample, this clonotype turned up a few times. V gene TRBV19 combines with J gene TRBJ2-2; D gene unclear. Germline V gene data show CDR1 as LNHDA and CDR2 as SQIVND (reference sequence). V was shortened by 4 bases and J by 6 bases, with 3 bases between the two germline ends. This CDR3 contains 11 residues. CDR3 sequence: CASSNAGELFF. The DNA for the CDR3 is TGTGCCAGTAGTAATGCCGGGGAGCTGTTTTTT.

Concerning this clonotype itself: This may arise from a read error, as a much more abundant clone is one base away. The chain couples TRBV5-1 to TRBJ2-1; tentatively, D is TRBD2 (7 bases). Germline V gene sequence: CDR1 SGHRS, CDR2 YFSETQ. V lost 7 bases and J 8 bases, leaving 16 bases between the germline ends. The CDR3 totals 13 residues. The CDR3 bases are TGCGCCAGCTTGAGGGAGGGGGGCGATGAGCAGTTCTTC. It translates to CASLREGGDEQFF.

This clonotype was seen only a few times. The genes are TRBV28 and TRBJ2-5; the D gene is possibly TRBD2 (6 bases). This CDR3 is built from 15 residues. Per germline, CDR1 MDHEN and CDR2 SYDVKM. V lost 2 bases and J lost 2, with 12 bases in between. Here the CDR3 DNA reads TGTGCCAGCAGTTTAGGGGACTCCCTTCAAGAGACCCAGTACTTC. Residues: CASSLGDSLQETQYF.

This rearrangement joins TRBV30 to TRBJ1-1, with unresolved D. CDR3 size: 12 residues. V gave up 5 bases and J gave up 5 bases, with 12 bases separating them. Germline values: CDR1 GTSNPN, CDR2 SVGIG (reference sequence). The CDR3 here is CAWAISRTEAFF. In DNA form, the CDR3 reads TGTGCCTGGGCCATCAGTAGGACTGAAGCTTTCTTT.

V is TRBV25-1 and J is TRBJ2-1; a weak D match, TRBD1 (6 bases). The V end lost 3 bases, the J end lost 5 bases, and 17 bases lay between the germline ends. CDR3 size: 16 residues. Germline V gives CDR1 MGHDK, CDR2 SYGVNS. CDR3 nucleotides: TGTGCCAGCAGTGACTCGGGACACTATGTTAACAATGAGCAGTTCTTC. Translation: CASSDSGHYVNNEQFF.

This clonotype has a handful of counts. The V call is TRBV12-3 or TRBV12-4, the J call TRBJ1-4; TRBD1 matches 7 bases. This CDR3 is 15 amino acids long. With V trimmed by 1 base and J by 8 bases, 7 bases remained unmatched. DNA of the CDR3: TGTGCCAGCAGTTTAGGTCCAGGGGGAGAGGAAAAACTGTTTTTT. Protein product: CASSLGPGGEEKLFF.

This clonotype was seen only a few times. A much larger clone differs from this one at a single base, so this may be a read error. This chain joins TRBV2 and TRBJ1-5, with D possibly being TRBD1 (5 bases). The CDR3 extends over 17 amino acids. Germline CDR1 is SNHLY and CDR2 is FYNNEI. CDR3 sequence: CASSDWGPGYSNQLQHF. The CDR3 DNA sequence: TGTGCCAGCAGTGATTGGGGCCCCGGTTATAGCAATCAGCTCCAGCATTTT.

This clonotype was observed many times. The rearrangement joins TRBV5-1 to TRBJ2-3; 7 positions match TRBD1. The CDR3 sequence is 14 residues long. J was trimmed by 2 bases and V by 5 bases; bases with no gene match: 5. Germline loops: CDR1 SGHRS, CDR2 YFSETQ. CDR3 coding DNA: TGCGCCAGCAGGCCGGGACAGAACACAGATACGCAGTATTTT. Amino acids: CASRPGQNTDTQYF.